These 5 T cell receptor beta chains were all obtained from the same sample, sequenced in a study of shared clonotypes between healthy human individuals. Selected positively for CCR7 and CD45RO-negative, naive CD8 cells excluded terminally differentiated effector memory CD45RA+ cells. Produced via immunoSEQ multiplex PCR; TCRdb's table is partial and in-frame only. The table has about 2.1 million clones, roughly 95% seen once. Sequencing used naive CD8+ T cells from PBMCs. These TCRs come from a man aged 18 to 29 in good health. Some clones in this sample may be carry-over from other donors' samples.

Turning to this clone: At the DNA level, this CDR3 is encoded by other sequences in the same sample as well. The chain uses TRBV27 and TRBJ1-5; D is unclear. The CDR3 has 13 amino acids. V was trimmed by 4 bases and J by 0 bases, leaving 4 bases between them. CDR1 is MNHEY and CDR2 is SMNVEV in the germline V gene (reference sequence). CDR3: CASSSYSNQPQHF. In DNA, the CDR3 is TGTGCCAGCAGTTCTTATAGCAATCAGCCCCAGCATTTT.

CDR3 sequence (DNA): TGTGCCAGCAGTACCGCCATTCTCTACAGGTACGAGCAGTACTTC. Encoded protein: CASSTAILYRYEQYF. V is TRBV28 and J is TRBJ2-7; a possible D gene is TRBD1 (5 bases). V was trimmed by 5 bases and J by 4 bases, leaving 18 bases between them. Germline CDR1 is MDHEN and CDR2 is SYDVKM. The CDR3 spans 15 residues.

The chain links TRBV29-1 to TRBJ1-2, with D hard to call. The CDR3 covers 10 residues. Germline V gives CDR1 SQVTM, CDR2 ANQGSEA. V dropped 3 bases and J dropped 6 bases, with 5 bases sitting between them. As DNA, the CDR3 is TGCAGCGTTGACACAAATGGCTACACCTTC. It translates to CSVDTNGYTF. The full variable domain, its missing parts supplied by reference TRBV29-1 and TRBJ1-2, is SAVISQKPSRDICQRGTSLTIQCQVDSQVTMMFWYRQQPGQSLTLIATANQGSEATYESGFVIDKFPISRPNLTFSTLTVSNMSPEDSSIYLCSVDTNGYTFGSGTRLTVV.

The chain uses TRBV11-2 and TRBJ1-1; D gene ambiguous. The V gene lost 5 bases and the J gene lost 8 bases, with 9 bases spanning the gap. This CDR3 is 11 amino acids long. Germline values: CDR1 SGHAT, CDR2 FQNNGV. The CDR3, as DNA: TGTGCCAGCAGCCACGGGTTAGAAGCTTTCTTT. Its translation: CASSHGLEAFF.

This chain joins TRBV10-3 and TRBJ1-1; possible D gene TRBD1, 6 bases. Germline CDR1 is ENHRY and CDR2 is SYGVKD. The CDR3 totals 14 residues. V lost 2 bases, J lost 3 bases, and 10 bases lay in between. CDR3 amino acids: CAISEREGDTEAFF. The CDR3 coding sequence is TGTGCCATCAGTGAGAGGGAGGGGGACACTGAAGCTTTCTTT.